This T cell receptor (beta chain) was recovered during a study of T-cell memory formation after mild COVID-19. This CDR3 spans 14 amino acids. Trimming removed 5 bases at V and 6 bases at J, with 14 bases between. Germline lookup yields CDR1 LNHDA and CDR2 SQIVND (reference sequence). TCRdb re-called the 5' RACE reads through MiXCR, storing one row per CDR3 protein. Counted here are about 320,000 distinct CDR3 sequences, roughly an eighth occurring once; the ten biggest clones make up around 20%. There are a few counts of this clonotype. The TCR was taken from a man aged 18-30 years who had mild COVID-19 (a few samples of this study predate the infection). Cell type and time point are not known. Sequencing was done on a sample of PBMCs or a T cell subset sorted from them (not recorded which). The rearrangement links TRBV19 to TRBJ2-1; weak D call: TRBD2 (5 bases). The CDR3 sequence: CASSPGITPNEQFF. CDR3 bases: TGTGCCAGTAGTCCGGGAATAACCCCCAATGAGCAGTTCTTC.